Shown below are 18 T cell receptor beta chains from a single sample sequenced in a study of T cell responses to AZD1222 COVID-19 vaccine. Only in-frame clones appear in the TCRdb table, and some are missing; sequencing was by immunoSEQ multiplex PCR. Among 150,000 to 200,000 clones listed, almost 95% were seen once. The sequencing used peripheral blood, collected on day 0 of AZD1222 vaccination. Source of these receptors: an adult in good health.

A remark on this clone: Other DNA variants within this sample encode the same CDR3. The CDR3 region is CASSLPGQGYGYTF. CDR3 coding DNA: TGTGCCAGCAGTCTACCGGGACAGGGCTATGGCTACACCTTC. V and J are TRBV28 and TRBJ1-2; 9 nucleotides align to TRBD1. Trimming at V came to 5 bases and at J to 4 bases, leaving 5 bases not matched to a gene. CDR1 is MDHEN and CDR2 is SYDVKM in the germline V gene. CDR3 length: 14 amino acids.

The CDR3 DNA follows: TGTGCCAGCAGCGACAGGGAAACGAACACTGAAGCTTTCTTT. This gives the protein CASSDRETNTEAFF. This chain connects TRBV5-4 to TRBJ1-1, with TRBD1 identical over 7 bases. Germline values: CDR1 SGHNT, CDR2 YYREEE (reference sequence). This CDR3 spans 14 amino acids. Trimming removed 4 bases from V and 1 base from J; junction bases left unmatched: 4.

This clone turned up a few times. CDR3: CASTTPGILSEQYF. The DNA for the CDR3 is TGTGCCAGTACTACCCCAGGTATCTTATCCGAGCAGTACTTC. The V call is TRBV6-6, the J call TRBJ2-7; D is uncertain. V lost 9 bases, J lost 6 bases, and 21 bases lay in between. Germline-derived CDR1 and CDR2 are MNHNY and SVGAGI (reference sequence). The CDR3 totals 14 residues.

The CDR3 protein is CASRLDAGVNTGELFF. The CDR3 DNA is TGTGCCAGCCGCCTGGACGCAGGCGTTAACACCGGGGAGCTGTTTTTT. The J gene is TRBJ2-2, the V gene TRBV27; D not certain. V lost 8 bases to trimming and J lost 2 bases, with 18 bases between them. Germline V gene data show CDR1 as MNHEY and CDR2 as SMNVEV (reference sequence). The CDR3 is 16 residues long.

The chain is built from TRBV7-9 and TRBJ1-2; D is unclear. The V gene lost 0 bases and the J gene lost 6 bases, with 8 bases spanning the gap. The CDR3 has 13 residues. Germline-derived CDR1 and CDR2 are SEHNR and FQNEAQ (reference sequence). CDR3 coding DNA: TGTGCCAGCAGCTTAGCGCTCCCACATGGCTACACCTTC. Translation gives CASSLALPHGYTF.

This chain links TRBV5-1 with TRBJ2-3, with 8 positions matching TRBD2. The ends lost 0 bases at V and 2 bases at J; junction bases unmatched: 5. Germline CDR1 is SGHRS and CDR2 is YFSETQ. The CDR3 is made up of 16 amino acids. The CDR3 protein is CASSLDGRAFTDTQYF. Here the CDR3 DNA reads TGCGCCAGCAGCTTGGACGGGAGGGCCTTCACAGATACGCAGTATTTT.

The V and J genes are TRBV19 and TRBJ2-7, with D hard to call. V gave up 1 base and J gave up 3 bases, with 10 bases separating them. The CDR3 consists of 14 residues. CDR1 LNHDA and CDR2 SQIVND come from the germline V gene (reference sequence). Here the CDR3 DNA reads TGTGCCAGTAGTATAGCGAGAGGAGACTACGAGCAGTACTTC. As protein: CASSIARGDYEQYF.

Notes on this clone: This specimen includes other DNA sequences encoding the same CDR3. The chain links TRBV6-2 or TRBV6-3 to TRBJ2-7; TRBD1 aligns across 8 bases. CDR3 length equals 15 residues. The trim removed 0 bases at V and 5 bases at J, leaving 6 bases unmatched. Germline loops: CDR1 MNHEY, CDR2 SVGEGT. CDR3 residues: CASSYSSRGQDEQYF. For the CDR3, the DNA is TGTGCCAGCAGTTACTCGAGCAGGGGGCAGGACGAGCAGTACTTC.

V gene TRBV11-2 combines with J gene TRBJ2-5; weak D call: TRBD2 (6 bases). V lost 5 bases to trimming and J lost 5 bases, with 12 bases between them. The CDR3 is 13 residues long. CDR1 and CDR2 (germline): SGHAT, FQNNGV. The CDR3, as DNA: TGTGCCAGCAGCATCGGGACTCAGGAGACCCAGTACTTC. Amino acid sequence: CASSIGTQETQYF.

The rearrangement links TRBV18 to TRBJ1-2; D is unclear. The CDR3 length is 15 residues. V was shortened by 3 bases and J by 7 bases, with 18 bases between the two germline ends. CDR1 KGHSH and CDR2 LQKENI come from the germline V gene. The CDR3 bases are TGTGCCAGCTCACCTTGGGAGGACTCTCCGTCTGGCTACACCTTC. Translating it yields CASSPWEDSPSGYTF.

The gene calls are TRBV5-8 and TRBJ2-7; a possible D gene is TRBD1 (6 bases). Germline V gene lookup returns CDR1 SGHTS and CDR2 YDEGEE. The CDR3 length is 14 residues. V lost 4 bases to trimming and J lost 3 bases, with 14 bases between them. The chain's CDR3 is CASSPVSDSYEQYF. The CDR3 DNA sequence: TGTGCCAGCAGCCCCGTTTCGGACAGCTACGAGCAGTACTTC.

The gene calls are TRBV6-1 and TRBJ1-5; D gene uncertain. Germline CDR1 is MNHNS and CDR2 is SASEGT. V lost 2 bases to trimming and J lost 11 bases, with 16 bases between them. The CDR3 covers 14 residues. The CDR3 reads CASSERQVLGAQHF. The CDR3 coding sequence is TGTGCCAGCAGTGAAAGGCAAGTCCTTGGGGCCCAGCATTTT.

The V call is TRBV25-1, the J call TRBJ1-1; no definite D call. The V and J ends lost 5 bases and 1 base respectively, with 11 bases between them. Germline assignment: CDR1 MGHDK and CDR2 SYGVNS. CDR3 length equals 14 residues. The CDR3 coding sequence is TGTGCCAGCAGTCCGGTCGGGAGGAACACTGAAGCTTTCTTT. The encoded protein is CASSPVGRNTEAFF.

The J gene is TRBJ2-3, the V gene TRBV7-8; D call uncertain. CDR3 size: 14 residues. CDR1 is SGHVS and CDR2 is FQNEAQ in the germline V gene. The V end lost 5 bases, the J end lost 1 base, and 10 bases lay between the germline ends. CDR3 DNA: TGTGCCAGCAGCAAAAGAGGAGGCACAGATACGCAGTATTTT. It encodes CASSKRGGTDTQYF.

This sequence joins TRBV5-4 and TRBJ2-7; D is unresolved. Trimming cost V 0 bases and J 5 bases, with 9 bases left between them. The CDR3 is 13 amino acids. The germline V gene encodes CDR1 SGHNT and CDR2 YYREEE (reference sequence). CDR3 sequence (DNA): TGTGCCAGCAGCTTGGTCGCGTCAGACGAGCAGTACTTC. Translating gives CASSLVASDEQYF.

V is TRBV7-9 and J is TRBJ2-1; 12 bases line up with TRBD2. The V gene end was trimmed by 1 base and the J gene end by 7 bases; junction bases not matched to a gene: 5. CDR3 length equals 16 residues. Germline loops: CDR1 SEHNR, CDR2 FQNEAQ (reference sequence). Here the CDR3 reads CASSLGIGLAGNEQFF. CDR3 nucleotide sequence: TGTGCCAGCAGCTTAGGTATTGGACTAGCGGGGAATGAGCAGTTCTTC.

As concerns this clone: One end of the junction does not line up with germline, which may come from a read error. The chain employs TRBV7-2 and TRBJ2-7; 9 positions match TRBD2. The CDR3 is 14 residues long. Germline lookup yields CDR1 SGHTA and CDR2 FQGNSA. The CDR3 sequence is CASPIPSGMYVQYF. For the CDR3, the DNA is TGTGCCAGCCCCATACCTAGCGGGATGTACGTGCAGTACTTC.

The chain links TRBV3-1 (or the pseudogene TRBV3-2) to TRBJ2-7, with a tentative D call TRBD1 (5 bases). The CDR3 length is 15 residues. Looked up from germline, CDR1 is LGHDT and CDR2 is YNNKEL (reference sequence). Trimming removed 0 bases at V and 1 base at J, with 10 bases between. Here the CDR3 DNA reads TGTGCCAGCAGCCAAGATCGGCACAGGTCCTACGAGCAGTACTTC. Its protein is CASSQDRHRSYEQYF.